One sample yielded the 27 T cell receptor beta chains listed below, sequenced in a study of blood T cell repertoires in COVID-19. Profiled with immunoSEQ multiplex PCR; TCRdb holds only in-frame clones, not every one. Here the sample spans roughly 160,000 clones, approximately 84% being singletons. Source material: peripheral blood. All receptors come from a man in his sixties or seventies with active or convalescent COVID-19.

A note on this clone: The same CDR3 can be traced to other DNA sequences in this sample. The chain couples TRBV27 to TRBJ1-3; 7 nucleotides match TRBD1. Trimming removed 9 bases from V and 0 bases from J; junction bases left unmatched: 5. Germline V lookup: CDR1 MNHEY, CDR2 SMNVEV (reference sequence). This CDR3 region has 14 residues. The CDR3 protein is CASRRQGSGNTIYF. CDR3 DNA: TGTGCCAGTCGGCGACAGGGCTCTGGAAACACCATATATTTT.

This sequence joins TRBV4-3 and TRBJ1-2; TRBD1 is a possible D gene (5 bases). In germline, CDR1 is LGHNA, CDR2 YSLEER. This CDR3 comprises 17 residues. The V and J ends lost 0 bases and 4 bases respectively, with 18 bases between them. In DNA form, the CDR3 reads TGCGCCAGCAGCCAAGATACGTCAAGGGGTCGAAGCTATGGCTACACCTTC. Translated: CASSQDTSRGRSYGYTF.

The J gene is TRBJ2-6, the V gene TRBV11-2, with D tentatively TRBD1 (5 bases). CDR1 SGHAT and CDR2 FQNNGV come from the germline V gene. The V gene lost 5 bases and the J gene lost 0 bases, with 20 bases spanning the gap. This CDR3 comprises 19 residues. The CDR3 reads CASSPIPGQQSSGANVLTF. CDR3 bases: TGTGCCAGCAGCCCCATCCCAGGACAACAGAGCTCTGGGGCCAACGTCCTGACTTTC.

The chain employs TRBV6-5 and TRBJ1-2; 7 nucleotides line up with TRBD1. The CDR3 is 15 amino acids. J gave up 2 bases and V 5 bases, and 8 bases lay outside the gene matches. Germline-derived CDR1 and CDR2 are MNHEY and SVGAGI. Here the CDR3 DNA reads TGTGCCAGCAGTAGATGGGACAGCCCGAACTATGGCTACACCTTC. Protein product: CASSRWDSPNYGYTF.

This clone appeared once. The V gene is TRBV19, the J gene TRBJ1-1; 7 nucleotides match TRBD1. CDR3 length: 14 residues. Trimming at V came to 4 bases and at J to 7 bases, leaving 9 bases not matched to a gene. Germline CDR1 and CDR2: LNHDA and SQIVND (reference sequence). Here the CDR3 reads CASSTGRQGGEAFF. The CDR3 bases are TGTGCCAGTAGTACCGGAAGACAGGGTGGTGAAGCTTTCTTT.

This chain joins TRBV2 and TRBJ1-2; 8 nucleotides match TRBD1. J lost 8 bases, V lost 10 bases, and 15 bases had no gene match. The CDR3 has 14 residues. Germline assignment: CDR1 SNHLY and CDR2 FYNNEI. This CDR3 reads CATRDRTTIRGYTF. The CDR3 coding sequence is TGTGCCACCCGGGACAGGACCACTATTAGGGGCTACACCTTC.

The chain couples TRBV19 to TRBJ2-3; 10 bases match TRBD1. Germline V lookup: CDR1 LNHDA, CDR2 SQIVND (reference sequence). The length of the CDR3 is 16 residues. Trimming cost V 3 bases and J 3 bases; bases outside gene matches: 6. CDR3 amino acids: CASSIGPGQGTDTQYF. CDR3 sequence (DNA): TGTGCCAGTAGTATTGGCCCGGGACAGGGGACAGATACGCAGTATTTT.

The V call is TRBV7-9, the J call TRBJ1-4; possible D gene TRBD1, 6 bases. V lost 4 bases to trimming and J lost 0 bases, with 15 bases between them. The CDR3 has 17 residues. CDR1 is SEHNR and CDR2 is FQNEAQ in the germline V gene (reference sequence). CDR3 protein: CASSSGRGPPTNEKLFF. CDR3 nucleotide sequence: TGTGCCAGCAGCTCCGGCAGGGGACCCCCAACTAATGAAAAACTGTTTTTT.

This CDR3 is CASSPAVKGAVEKLFF. The CDR3 DNA is TGTGCCAGTAGTCCCGCGGTTAAGGGGGCCGTTGAAAAACTGTTTTTT. This chain links TRBV19 with TRBJ1-4, with 7 bases aligning to TRBD1. In germline, CDR1 is LNHDA, CDR2 SQIVND (reference sequence). The ends lost 5 bases at V and 7 bases at J; junction bases unmatched: 13. The CDR3 runs to 16 residues.

V gene TRBV3-1 (or the pseudogene TRBV3-2) combines with J gene TRBJ1-2, with D possibly matching TRBD1 (5 bases). The CDR3 is 12 residues long. V lost 1 base, J lost 12 bases, and 12 bases lay in between. Germline V gives CDR1 LGHDT, CDR2 YNNKEL (reference sequence). CDR3 in DNA: TGTGCCAGCAGCCAAGGCCCGGGAGGGGACACCTTC. This sequence encodes CASSQGPGGDTF.

The V and J genes are TRBV5-6 and TRBJ1-3, with no clear D. Looked up from germline, CDR1 is SGHDT and CDR2 is YYEEEE. V lost 4 bases and J 4 bases, leaving 9 bases between the germline ends. This CDR3 has 13 residues. Here the CDR3 DNA reads TGTGCCAGCAGCCCTAGGTCAGGAAACACCATATATTTT. Translating it yields CASSPRSGNTIYF.

CDR3 in DNA: TGCGCCAGCAGCCCCTCAGGCCTTAGCAATCAGCCCCAGCATTTT. This gives the protein CASSPSGLSNQPQHF. The chain uses TRBV4-3 and TRBJ1-5; no reliable D call. Deletions cut 4 bases from V and 0 bases from J, with 10 bases between. Germline-derived CDR1 and CDR2 are LGHNA and YSLEER. The CDR3 has 15 amino acids.

The table lists this clone with a few counts. This chain links TRBV7-2 with TRBJ1-1; D not certain. Trimming pared 5 bases from V and 8 bases from J, leaving 12 bases between. From germline, CDR1 is SGHTA and CDR2 FQGNSA. The CDR3 extends over 12 amino acids. The CDR3 here is CASSRQTREAFF. In DNA, the CDR3 is TGTGCCAGCAGCAGACAAACCCGCGAAGCTTTCTTT. Looking up the rest from reference TRBV7-2 and TRBJ1-1 gives the full variable domain: GAGVSQSPSNKVTEKGKDVELRCDPISGHTALYWYRQSLGQGLEFLIYFQGNSAPDKSGLPSDRFSAERTGGSVSTLTIQRTQQEDSAVYLCASSRQTREAFFGQGTRLTVV.

This clone was observed a single time. The rearrangement joins TRBV5-1 to TRBJ1-5; D unresolved. Trimming pared 4 bases from V and 2 bases from J, leaving 13 bases between. The CDR3 consists of 15 residues. Germline CDR1 reads SGHRS; CDR2 reads YFSETQ. CDR3: CASSPMGAGNQPQHF. For the CDR3, the DNA is TGCGCCAGCAGCCCGATGGGTGCGGGCAATCAGCCCCAGCATTTT.

The chain carries TRBV5-1 and TRBJ2-1; TRBD2 aligns across 8 bases. V lost 5 bases to trimming and J lost 5 bases; unmatched junction nucleotides: 9. Germline V CDR1 and CDR2: SGHRS, YFSETQ. CDR3 length: 15 amino acids. This CDR3 reads CASSRGAGGDNEQFF. The CDR3 nucleotides are TGCGCCAGCAGTCGGGGGGCGGGAGGAGACAATGAGCAGTTCTTC.

J is TRBJ2-2 and V is TRBV6-5; 7 nucleotides agree with TRBD1. V gave up 0 bases and J gave up 7 bases; unmatched junction bases: 8. The CDR3 runs to 16 residues. Per the germline V gene, CDR1 is MNHEY and CDR2 is SVGAGI. The CDR3 sequence is CASSYSATGRIGELFF. The CDR3, as DNA: TGTGCCAGCAGTTACTCAGCGACAGGGCGGATCGGGGAGCTGTTTTTT.

This chain uses TRBV6-2 or TRBV6-3 with TRBJ2-7; possible D gene TRBD1, 6 bases. The CDR3 has 12 residues. Deletions cut 4 bases from V and 6 bases from J, with 10 bases between. Germline V gene sequence: CDR1 MNHEY, CDR2 SVGEGT. DNA of the CDR3: TGTGCCAGCAGTTCCGCGACAGGCGAGCAGTACTTC. Its translation is CASSSATGEQYF.

This clone was counted a few times. The J gene is TRBJ1-3, the V gene TRBV18, with D maybe TRBD1 (6 bases). Trimming cost V 4 bases and J 4 bases, with 23 bases left between them. Germline CDR1 is KGHSH and CDR2 is LQKENI. The CDR3 extends over 18 amino acids. This CDR3 reads CASSRGPWSRAGGNTIYF. CDR3 sequence (DNA): TGTGCCAGCTCACGGGGGCCCTGGTCTCGGGCTGGAGGAAACACCATATATTTT. The full variable domain, its missing parts supplied by reference TRBV18 and TRBJ1-3, is NAGVMQNPRHLVRRRGQEARLRCSPMKGHSHVYWYRQLPEEGLKFMVYLQKENIIDESGMPKERFSAEFPKEGPSILRIQQVVRGDSAAYFCASSRGPWSRAGGNTIYFGEGSWLTVV.

V gene TRBV6-5 combines with J gene TRBJ2-5; the D gene is possibly TRBD2 (5 bases). CDR3 length equals 14 residues. V dropped 4 bases and J dropped 5 bases, with 14 bases sitting between them. CDR1 and CDR2 from the germline V gene are MNHEY and SVGAGI. CDR3 residues: CASSFGITRETQYF. CDR3 DNA sequence: TGTGCCAGCAGTTTCGGGATCACCAGGGAGACCCAGTACTTC.

The chain couples TRBV11-2 to TRBJ2-7; D perhaps matches TRBD2 (6 bases). V was shortened by 1 base and J by 3 bases, with 16 bases between the two germline ends. This CDR3 comprises 16 residues. Germline lookup yields CDR1 SGHAT and CDR2 FQNNGV. In DNA form, the CDR3 reads TGTGCCAGCAGCTTAGTATCCAGAGGAGGGTACTACGAGCAGTACTTC. It encodes CASSLVSRGGYYEQYF.

V and J are TRBV2 and TRBJ1-4; D call uncertain. The CDR3 is made up of 17 amino acids. The germline V and J ends were trimmed by 0 bases and 6 bases, with 17 bases remaining between them. CDR1 and CDR2 from the germline V gene are SNHLY and FYNNEI. The DNA for the CDR3 is TGTGCCAGCAGTGAAGCCCGCGGCCGGAGAGACCATGAAAAACTGTTTTTT. Its protein is CASSEARGRRDHEKLFF.

The V and J genes are TRBV7-8 and TRBJ2-3; 8 nucleotides align to TRBD1. The CDR3 runs 16 residues. Germline CDR1 and CDR2: SGHVS and FQNEAQ. V shed 2 bases and J 6 bases; nucleotides not matched to a gene: 10. CDR3 nucleotides: TGTGCCAGCAGCTTAAGGGGGCAGGGGGCGACGGATACGCAGTATTTT. Protein product: CASSLRGQGATDTQYF.

The chain links TRBV29-1 to TRBJ2-4, with D perhaps matching TRBD1 (6 bases). CDR1 SQVTM and CDR2 ANQGSEA come from the germline V gene. V was trimmed by 0 bases and J by 8 bases, leaving 11 bases between them. This CDR3 contains 13 residues. CDR3 sequence: CSVEDVGAHIQYF. CDR3 nucleotide sequence: TGCAGCGTTGAAGATGTGGGGGCACACATTCAGTACTTC.

The V call is TRBV7-6, the J call TRBJ1-1; D might be TRBD1 (6 bases). The CDR3 consists of 13 residues. V lost 1 base and J 5 bases, leaving 8 bases between the germline ends. CDR1 is SGHVS, CDR2 FNYEAQ, per germline. CDR3 protein: CASSLGGGTEAFF. CDR3 nucleotides: TGTGCCAGCAGCTTAGGAGGGGGAACTGAAGCTTTCTTT.

V and J are TRBV9 and TRBJ2-1, with a tentative D call TRBD2 (6 bases). Trimming took 4 bases from V and 0 from J, leaving 11 bases between them. Per the germline V gene, CDR1 is SGDLS and CDR2 is YYNGEE. The CDR3 loop spans 15 amino acids. As DNA, the CDR3 is TGTGCCAGCAGCCGTGCACTAGCCTCCTACAATGAGCAGTTCTTC. It specifies CASSRALASYNEQFF.

J is TRBJ1-2 and V is TRBV5-8, with D possibly TRBD1 on 6 matching bases. The CDR3 loop spans 15 amino acids. Trimming pared 4 bases from V and 5 bases from J, leaving 18 bases between. The germline V gene has CDR1 SGHTS and CDR2 YDEGEE. CDR3 protein: CASSPGVGTAYGYTF. CDR3 coding DNA: TGTGCCAGCAGCCCAGGGGTCGGGACCGCGTATGGCTACACCTTC.

This sequence joins TRBV18 and TRBJ1-5; D is unclear. Trimming cost V 3 bases and J 6 bases, with 9 bases left between them. Germline V gives CDR1 KGHSH, CDR2 LQKENI. The CDR3 spans 13 residues. CDR3 sequence reads: CASSPPMSQPQHF. CDR3 in DNA: TGTGCCAGCTCACCTCCAATGTCTCAGCCCCAGCATTTT.